This TCR beta chain emerged from a study of CD8 T cells in ankylosing spondylitis. This CDR3 contains 11 residues. The germline V and J ends were trimmed by 7 bases and 8 bases, with 9 bases remaining between them. In germline, CDR1 is MNHNS, CDR2 SASEGT. Study observations and caveats: Disease-linked clones proved CD8+ and comparatively uncommon in peripheral blood.

The sample holds a few counts of this clonotype. Its specificity is not known. TCRdb re-analysed the 5' RACE reads in MiXCR, keeping a single row per CDR3 protein. The table lists about 250,000 distinct CDR3 sequences, more than 20% of them singletons. The chain joins TRBV6-1 to TRBJ2-1, with D unclear. This clonotype originated in a male donor with ankylosing spondylitis or in good health (not recorded which). Material: blood, either unsorted or a sorted T cell fraction (not recorded which). CDR3 in DNA: TGTGCCAGCAAAGCATCTGATGAGCAGTTCTTC. It is translated as CASKASDEQFF.